The entry below describes one T cell receptor beta chain. There is no known antigen for this receptor. Base qualities are not provided; no much larger clone lies one nucleotide away. The CDR3, from cysteine to phenylalanine, totals 12 residues. Solely the CDR3 DNA is kept, with 36 bases framed from the first base. Trimming removed 4 bases from V and 7 bases from J, leaving 11 bases between the germline ends. CDR1 and CDR2, looked up from the germline V gene (reference sequence), are GTSNPN and SVGIG. Sequenced using an Illumina NovaSeq 6000. TCRalpha and TCRbeta cDNA libraries were constructed by 5'RACE with constant-segment primers, with sample barcodes and unique molecular identifiers being introduced. RNA was extracted from every sample with Trizol reagent. The libraries were amplified in two PCR steps, and the second step added a second sample barcode and Illumina TruSeq adapters. Libraries were sequenced on an Illumina NovaSeq with 2 x 150 bp paired-end reads. As for the original processing: The reads were demultiplexed and collapsed into UMI-guided consensus sequences using migec v1.2.7. With mixcr v2.1.11, UMI consensuses were aligned to TRA and TRB V and J templates and assembled into clonotypes. Expanded or contracted clonotypes were those called significant by both edgeR and NoisET, with noise models trained on biological replicates. For edgeR calls, a false discovery rate-adjusted p below 0.01 and a log2 fold-change threshold of 1 were applied. PCA with hierarchical clustering of max-normalized trajectories of the 1000 most abundant clonotypes was used as exploratory dynamics analysis. Separately sequenced CD4+ and CD8+ repertoires were used to assign the CD4 or CD8 phenotype of responding clones. The public reads were reanalyzed by TCRdb: fastp trimming at Q25, MiXCR alignment, in-frame beta chains only. Each CDR3 protein gets just one entry, which takes the most common genes and DNA from the rows behind it. The authors' filters were not applied to this entry. This sample lists just under 350,000 distinct CDR3 sequences; approximately 12% were detected once. Jointly, the top ten make up over 20% of the sample.

This record belongs to a study of T-cell memory formation after mild COVID-19 (dated by TCRdb to about 2021). The study in broad terms: TCR sequence clusters from the two donors were found to be largely donor specific. The cohort comprised two young, previously healthy adult volunteers, one female and one male. Longitudinal TCRalpha and TCRbeta repertoire sequencing tracked T-cell clones expanding and contracting after mild COVID-19 in a couple of donors. The research as a whole found: Balanced CD4/CD8 phenotypes were observed for clones contracting from day 15 to 85, whereas a bias towards CD4+ was observed for a second wave of clones expanding from day 15 to 37. Only a couple of mild cases were covered by the study, and larger cohorts that include severe cases with pre-infection samples were considered necessary. Contracting CD4+ clones turned up mainly in the CM and EM memory subsets, whereas EMRA was where CD8+ clones were enriched. The second-wave clones that peaked on day 37 were not confirmed to be SARS-CoV-2 specific. Some responding clones were found in pre-infection memory, which suggests that pre-existing cross-reactive memory T cells took part in the SARS-CoV-2 response.

PBMCs were isolated by Ficoll-Paque density gradient centrifugation. This chain is built from TRBV30 and TRBJ2-1, with TRBD2 tentatively as D gene (5 bases match). The material sequenced was PBMCs or a T cell subset sorted from them (not recorded which). This receptor was obtained from a young man who had mild COVID-19 (a few samples of this study predate the infection). The sample titles of this study are shuffled in the database, so cell type and time point are left out; the donor was told from shared clones. The encoded CDR3 is CAWKESGNEQFF. At the DNA level, the sequence is TGTGCCTGGAAGGAAAGCGGAAATGAGCAGTTCTTC.